The rows below give T cell receptor beta chains drawn from one sample of a study of blood T cell repertoires in COVID-19. Generated by immunoSEQ multiplex PCR, the TCRdb table keeps only in-frame clones and is missing some. This sample has fewer than 250,000 clones; approximately 84% occur once, and the top ten carry 1.5% to 2%. Sample: peripheral blood. These receptors were taken from a woman older than 75 with acute or convalescent COVID-19. CDR3s include the opening cysteine and the closing phenylalanine or tryptophan. D genes are given only for firm matches. For some rows the clone size is stated as once, few or many, or as a class when expanded; others skip it.

d_gene	abundance	j_gene	v_gene	CDR3nt	CDR3aa
TRBD2	few	TRBJ2-1	TRBV6-5	TGTGCCAGCAGTTACTCGGGACTAGCCGATAGGAATGAGCAGTTCTTC	CASSYSGLADRNEQFF
-	-	TRBJ2-2	TRBV11-3	TGTGCCAGCAGCACAGGGACGGGCACCGGGGAGCTGTTTTTT	CASSTGTGTGELFF
TRBD1	-	TRBJ1-4	TRBV9	TGTGCCAGCAGCGACCGGACAGGGGGGGGCGAAAAACTGTTTTTT	CASSDRTGGGEKLFF
-	-	TRBJ1-1	TRBV2	TGTGCCAGCAAACAGCTTATGAACACTGAAGCTTTCTTT	CASKQLMNTEAFF
-	few	TRBJ1-5	TRBV19	TGTGCCAGTAGCTTCCCCCCACGAGGGGGAGGCAATCAGCCCCAGCATTTT	CASSFPPRGGGNQPQHF
TRBD1	-	TRBJ2-7	TRBV4-2	TGTGCCAGCAGCGGACGGGACAGGTCCTACGAGCAGTACTTC	CASSGRDRSYEQYF
-	-	TRBJ2-2	TRBV5-1	TGCGCCAGCAGCTTGGCCACGAACACCGGGGAGCTGTTTTTT	CASSLATNTGELFF
-	once	TRBJ2-1	TRBV28	TGTGCCAGCAGTATTCAGTACAATGAGCAGTTCTTC	CASSIQYNEQFF
-	-	TRBJ2-7	TRBV5-1	TGCGCCAGCAGCTTAGGGGACCCGGGACACGGGGAGAACGAGCAGTACTTC	CASSLGDPGHGENEQYF
TRBD2	-	TRBJ2-3	TRBV2	TGTGCCAGCCTTCGAGCGGGGGGTATGGGGCAGTATTTT	CASLRAGGMGQYF
-	once	TRBJ2-6	TRBV19	TGTGCCAGCACCCGCGGAGCGGCAGCTGGGGCCAACGTCCTGACTTTC	CASTRGAAAGANVLTF
-	-	TRBJ1-5	TRBV28	TGTGCCAGCGTTCTCCAGGGCCGCAATCAGCCCCAGCATTTT	CASVLQGRNQPQHF
TRBD1	-	TRBJ1-2	TRBV19	TGTGCCAGTACCGACAGGGCCCCCGGTGGCTACACCTTC	CASTDRAPGGYTF
TRBD1	-	TRBJ1-4	TRBV15	TGTGCCACCAGCAGAGGAGGGACAGGGATTGAAAAACTGTTTTTT	CATSRGGTGIEKLFF
-	-	TRBJ1-2	TRBV5-4	TGTGCCAGCAGCCCGACGGGGGGGAATAACTATGGCTACACCTTC	CASSPTGGNNYGYTF
-	-	TRBJ1-1	TRBV15	TGTGCCACCAGCAGAGCCGTCACTAGGGGGACTGAAGCTTTCTTT	CATSRAVTRGTEAFF
TRBD1	-	TRBJ1-1	TRBV18	TGTGCCAGCTCATTGGGACAGGATATGAACACTGAAGCTTTCTTT	CASSLGQDMNTEAFF
-	-	TRBJ1-5	TRBV19	TGTGCCAGTAGTATAGCAACGGGAAATCAGCCCCAGCATTTT	CASSIATGNQPQHF
TRBD2	once	TRBJ2-1	TRBV2	TGTGCCAGCAGTGAAACTCGAGCGGGGGTCGGTGAGCAGTTCTTC	CASSETRAGVGEQFF
TRBD1	-	TRBJ1-4	TRBV5-4	TGTGCCAGCAACACTTATGGGGACAGGGGTGAAAAACTGTTTTTT	CASNTYGDRGEKLFF
-	-	TRBJ1-3	TRBV7-9	TGTGCCAGCAGTTACAGGCTAACGGCTGGAAACACCATATATTTT	CASSYRLTAGNTIYF
TRBD1	once	TRBJ1-1	TRBV5-1	TGCGCCAGCAGCTTGGGGGGACAGGGAAACACTGAAGCTTTCTTT	CASSLGGQGNTEAFF
TRBD2	-	TRBJ2-1	TRBV28	TGTGCCAGCAGGGTGCTAACCGGGACTAGCGGTCCAGGGGCGTTCTTC	CASRVLTGTSGPGAFF
-	-	TRBJ1-3	TRBV7-2	TGTGCCAGCAGCACTCGGTCCGGGAGGGGCTCTGGAAACACCATATATTTT	CASSTRSGRGSGNTIYF
-	-	TRBJ2-5	TRBV10-3	TGTGCCATCGGCCTGGGGCTTGAGACCCAGTACTTC	CAIGLGLETQYF
-	-	TRBJ1-2	TRBV29-1	TGCAGCGTTGATGAGGGCTATGGCTACACCTTC	CSVDEGYGYTF
-	-	TRBJ1-1	TRBV28	TGTGCCAGCGGAACAGGGAACACTGAAGCTTTCTTT	CASGTGNTEAFF
-	-	TRBJ2-5	TRBV30	TGTGCCTGGAGCGCGGACAGTGTACAAGAGACCCAGTACTTC	CAWSADSVQETQYF